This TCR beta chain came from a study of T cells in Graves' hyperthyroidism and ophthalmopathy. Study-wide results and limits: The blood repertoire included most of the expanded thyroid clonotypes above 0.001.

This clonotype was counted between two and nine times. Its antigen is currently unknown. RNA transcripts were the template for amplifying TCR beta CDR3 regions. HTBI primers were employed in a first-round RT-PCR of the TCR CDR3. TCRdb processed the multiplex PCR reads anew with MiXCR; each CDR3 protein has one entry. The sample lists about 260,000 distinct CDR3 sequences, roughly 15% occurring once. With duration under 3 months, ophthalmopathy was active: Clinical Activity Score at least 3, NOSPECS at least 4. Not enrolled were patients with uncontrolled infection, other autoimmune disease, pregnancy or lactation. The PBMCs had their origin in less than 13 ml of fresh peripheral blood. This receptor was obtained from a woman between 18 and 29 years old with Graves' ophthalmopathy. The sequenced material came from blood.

The CDR3 sequence: CASRSGRKDTQYF. The CDR3 DNA follows: TGTGCCAGCAGGTCTGGACGAAAAGATACGCAGTATTTT. This sequence joins TRBV6-1 and TRBJ2-3; no definite D call. In germline, CDR1 is MNHNS, CDR2 SASEGT. V was trimmed by 6 bases and J by 5 bases, leaving 12 bases between them. The CDR3 loop spans 13 amino acids.